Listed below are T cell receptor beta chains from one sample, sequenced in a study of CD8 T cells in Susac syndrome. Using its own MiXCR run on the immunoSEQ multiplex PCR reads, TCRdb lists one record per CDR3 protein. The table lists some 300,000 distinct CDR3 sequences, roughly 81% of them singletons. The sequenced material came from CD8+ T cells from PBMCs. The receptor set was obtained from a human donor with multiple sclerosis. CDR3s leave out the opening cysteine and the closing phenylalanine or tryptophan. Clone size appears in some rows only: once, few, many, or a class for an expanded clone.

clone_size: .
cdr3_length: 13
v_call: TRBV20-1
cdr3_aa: SARERLAPYNEQF

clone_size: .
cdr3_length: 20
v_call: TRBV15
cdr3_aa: ATSRGRRSARDRGLEDQPQH

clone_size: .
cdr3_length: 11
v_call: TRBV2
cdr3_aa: ASSRGSLTEAF

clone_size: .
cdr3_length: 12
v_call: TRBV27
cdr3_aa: ASSLPGKSYEQY

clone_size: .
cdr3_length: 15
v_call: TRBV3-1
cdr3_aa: ASSQGPSGRGYNEQF

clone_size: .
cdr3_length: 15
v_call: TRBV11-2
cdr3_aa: ASSLGGRGRARGEQF

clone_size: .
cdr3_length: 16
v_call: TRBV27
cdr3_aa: ASSLISRGLAELDTQY

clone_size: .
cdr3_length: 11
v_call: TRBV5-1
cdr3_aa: ASSSPVAPGQF

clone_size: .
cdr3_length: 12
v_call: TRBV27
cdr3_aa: ASRLGGSNTEAF

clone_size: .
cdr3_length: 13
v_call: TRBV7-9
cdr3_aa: ASSPSLGGTYEQY

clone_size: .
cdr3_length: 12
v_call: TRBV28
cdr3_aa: ASSVLRETYGYT

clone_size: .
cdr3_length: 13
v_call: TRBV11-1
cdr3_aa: ASSFRDRGTNEQY

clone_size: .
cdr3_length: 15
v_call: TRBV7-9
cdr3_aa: ASSTQHRGLTYNEQF

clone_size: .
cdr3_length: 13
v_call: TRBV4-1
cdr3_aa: ASSQPGTPGDIQY

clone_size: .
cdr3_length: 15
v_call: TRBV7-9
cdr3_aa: ASSPPTSGDLFNEQF

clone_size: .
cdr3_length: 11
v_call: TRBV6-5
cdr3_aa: ASSYLGQETQY

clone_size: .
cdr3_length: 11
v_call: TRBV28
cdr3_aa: ASRPPLEIEQY

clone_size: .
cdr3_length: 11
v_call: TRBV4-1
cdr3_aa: ASSQGTLREQY

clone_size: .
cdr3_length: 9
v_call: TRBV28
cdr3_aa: ASSRLKEQF

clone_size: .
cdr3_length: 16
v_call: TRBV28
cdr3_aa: ASSLGGLAGGPGNEQF

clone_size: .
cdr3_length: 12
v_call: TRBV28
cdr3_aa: ASRGGQGIDEQY

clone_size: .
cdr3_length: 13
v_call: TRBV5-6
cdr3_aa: ASSLGGGLEQPQH

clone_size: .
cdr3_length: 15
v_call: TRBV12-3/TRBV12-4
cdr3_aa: ASSLWGLAENKETQY

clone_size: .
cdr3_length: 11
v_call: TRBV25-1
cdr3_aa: ASRGQIEETQY

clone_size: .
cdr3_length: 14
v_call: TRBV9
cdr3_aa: ASSVSQRGADTEAF

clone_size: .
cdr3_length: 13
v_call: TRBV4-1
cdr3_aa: ASSQEQDDNSPLH

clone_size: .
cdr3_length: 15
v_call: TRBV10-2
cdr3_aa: ASSERGERGRSYEQY

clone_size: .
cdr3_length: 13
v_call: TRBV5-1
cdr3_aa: ASRETGDGSYEQY

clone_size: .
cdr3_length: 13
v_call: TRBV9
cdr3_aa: ASSVEGQGRGEQY

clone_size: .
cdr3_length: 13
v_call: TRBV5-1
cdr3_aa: ASSGFGTSGETQY

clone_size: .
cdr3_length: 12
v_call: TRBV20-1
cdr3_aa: SAKDRESSYEQY

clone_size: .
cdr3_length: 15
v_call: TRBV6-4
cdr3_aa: ASPRYQGAIAKNIQY

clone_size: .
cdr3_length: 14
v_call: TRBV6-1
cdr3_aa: ASSDRLAGVKDTQY

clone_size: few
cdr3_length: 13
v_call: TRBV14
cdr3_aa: ASSKGGRGAYGYT

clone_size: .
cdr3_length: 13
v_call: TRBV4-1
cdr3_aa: ASSHEALTNTEAF

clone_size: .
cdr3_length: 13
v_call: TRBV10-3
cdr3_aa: AHGGSSGAYNEQF

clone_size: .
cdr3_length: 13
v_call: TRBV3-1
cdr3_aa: ASSQDGTSPDTQY

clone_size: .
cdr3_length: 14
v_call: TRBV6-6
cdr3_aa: ASSYSSREPYNEQF

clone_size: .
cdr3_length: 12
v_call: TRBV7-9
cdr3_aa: ASSDGTNQETQY

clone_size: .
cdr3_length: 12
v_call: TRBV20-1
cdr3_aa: SAPQKSSYNEQF

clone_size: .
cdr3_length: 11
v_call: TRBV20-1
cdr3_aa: SAPGTGNYEQY